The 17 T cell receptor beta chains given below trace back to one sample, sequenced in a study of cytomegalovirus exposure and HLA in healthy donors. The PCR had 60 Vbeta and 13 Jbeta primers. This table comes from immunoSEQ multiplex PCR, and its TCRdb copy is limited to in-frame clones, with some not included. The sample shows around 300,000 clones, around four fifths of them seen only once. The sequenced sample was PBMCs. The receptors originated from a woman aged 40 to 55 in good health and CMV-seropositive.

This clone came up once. CDR3 sequence (DNA): TGTGCCAGCAGTTTAGACAGGGGGCCTAACTATGGCTACACCTTC. Its translation is CASSLDRGPNYGYTF. V gene TRBV28 combines with J gene TRBJ1-2; 10 nucleotides line up with TRBD1. The CDR3 loop spans 15 amino acids. Per the germline V gene, CDR1 is MDHEN and CDR2 is SYDVKM. V shed 2 bases, J shed 0 bases, and the junction held 0 bases outside the gene matches.

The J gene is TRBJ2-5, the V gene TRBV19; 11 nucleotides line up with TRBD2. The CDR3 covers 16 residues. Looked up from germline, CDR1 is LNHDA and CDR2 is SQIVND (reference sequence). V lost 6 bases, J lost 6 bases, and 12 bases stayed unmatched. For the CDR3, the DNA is TGTGCCAGTAGCTCAACCGGGACTAGCGGTGTTAAGACCCAGTACTTC. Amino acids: CASSSTGTSGVKTQYF. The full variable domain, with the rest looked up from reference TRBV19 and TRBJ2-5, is DGGITQSPKYLFRKEGQNVTLSCEQNLNHDAMYWYRQDPGQGLRLIYYSQIVNDFQKGDIAEGYSVSREKKESFPLTVTSAQKNPTAFYLCASSSTGTSGVKTQYFGPGTRLLVL.

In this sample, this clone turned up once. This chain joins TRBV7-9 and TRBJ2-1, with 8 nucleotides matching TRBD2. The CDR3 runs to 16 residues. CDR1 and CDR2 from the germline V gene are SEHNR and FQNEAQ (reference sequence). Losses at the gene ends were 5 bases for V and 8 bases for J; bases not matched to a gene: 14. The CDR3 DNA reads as TGTGCCAGCAGCCCAACCGGGACTAGAACTAGCGATGAGCAGTTCTTC. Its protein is CASSPTGTRTSDEQFF.

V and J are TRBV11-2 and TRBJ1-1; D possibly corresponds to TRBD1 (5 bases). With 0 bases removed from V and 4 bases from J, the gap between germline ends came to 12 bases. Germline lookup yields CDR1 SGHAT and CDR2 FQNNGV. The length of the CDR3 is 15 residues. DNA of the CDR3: TGTGCCAGCAGCTTAGATGTGGGGCCGGGCACTGAAGCTTTCTTT. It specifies CASSLDVGPGTEAFF.

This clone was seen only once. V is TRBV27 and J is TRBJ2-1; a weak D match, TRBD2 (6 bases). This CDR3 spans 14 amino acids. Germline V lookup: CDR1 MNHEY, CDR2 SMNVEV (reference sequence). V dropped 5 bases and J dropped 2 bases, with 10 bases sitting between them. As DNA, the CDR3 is TGTGCCAGCAGTCGGGGGTGGCCCTACAATGAGCAGTTCTTC. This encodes CASSRGWPYNEQFF.

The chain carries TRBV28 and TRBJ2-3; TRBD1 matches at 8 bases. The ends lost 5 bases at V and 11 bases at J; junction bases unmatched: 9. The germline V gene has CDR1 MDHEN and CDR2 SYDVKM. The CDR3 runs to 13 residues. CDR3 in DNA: TGTGCCAGCAGTGTGGACAGGGTTCGGGGGCAGTATTTT. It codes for CASSVDRVRGQYF.

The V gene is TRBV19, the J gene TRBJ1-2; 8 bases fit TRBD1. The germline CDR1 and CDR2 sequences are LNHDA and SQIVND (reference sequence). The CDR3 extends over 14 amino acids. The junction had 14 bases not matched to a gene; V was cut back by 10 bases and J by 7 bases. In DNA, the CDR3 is TGTGCCACGAACCCAGGGGGCGGAGGTCGTGGCTACACCTTC. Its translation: CATNPGGGGRGYTF.

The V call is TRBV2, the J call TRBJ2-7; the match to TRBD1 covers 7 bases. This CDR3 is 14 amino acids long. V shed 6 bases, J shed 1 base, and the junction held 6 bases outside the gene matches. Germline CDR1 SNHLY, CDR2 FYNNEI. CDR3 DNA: TGTGCCAGCAGGAGAACAGGGGAGTCCTACGAGCAGTACTTC. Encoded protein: CASRRTGESYEQYF. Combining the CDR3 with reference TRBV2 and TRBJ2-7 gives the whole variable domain EPEVTQTPSHQVTQMGQEVILRCVPISNHLYFYWYRQILGQKVEFLVSFYNNEISEKSEIFDDQFSVERPDGSNFTLKIRSTKLEDSAMYFCASRRTGESYEQYFGPGTRLTVT.

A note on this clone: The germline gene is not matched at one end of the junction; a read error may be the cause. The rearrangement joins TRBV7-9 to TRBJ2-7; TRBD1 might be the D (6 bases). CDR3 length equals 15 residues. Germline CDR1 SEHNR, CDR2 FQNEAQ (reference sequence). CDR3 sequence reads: CSSSPDDRISYEQYF. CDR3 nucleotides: TGTTCCAGCAGCCCCGACGACAGGATCTCCTACGAGCAGTACTTC.

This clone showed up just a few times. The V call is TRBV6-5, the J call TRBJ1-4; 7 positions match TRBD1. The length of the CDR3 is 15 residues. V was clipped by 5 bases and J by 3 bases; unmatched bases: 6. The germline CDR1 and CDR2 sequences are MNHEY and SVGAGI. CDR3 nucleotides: TGTGCCAGCAGTCTACAGGGGCGTCCTAATGAAAAACTGTTTTTT. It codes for CASSLQGRPNEKLFF.

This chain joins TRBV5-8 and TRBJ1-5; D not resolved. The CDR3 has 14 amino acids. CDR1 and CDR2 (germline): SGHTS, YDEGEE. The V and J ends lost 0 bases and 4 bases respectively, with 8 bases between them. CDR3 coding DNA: TGTGCCAGCAGCTTGGCAGGCGGGAATCAGCCCCAGCATTTT. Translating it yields CASSLAGGNQPQHF.

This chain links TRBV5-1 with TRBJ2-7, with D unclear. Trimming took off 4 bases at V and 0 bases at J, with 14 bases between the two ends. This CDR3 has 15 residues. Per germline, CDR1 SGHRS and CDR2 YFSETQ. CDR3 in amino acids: CASSETRVNSYEQYF. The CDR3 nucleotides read TGCGCCAGCAGCGAGACCCGGGTTAACTCCTACGAGCAGTACTTC. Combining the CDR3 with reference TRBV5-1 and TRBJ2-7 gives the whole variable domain KAGVTQTPRYLIKTRGQQVTLSCSPISGHRSVSWYQQTPGQGLQFLFEYFSETQRNKGNFPGRFSGRQFSNSRSEMNVSTLELGDSALYLCASSETRVNSYEQYFGPGTRLTVT.

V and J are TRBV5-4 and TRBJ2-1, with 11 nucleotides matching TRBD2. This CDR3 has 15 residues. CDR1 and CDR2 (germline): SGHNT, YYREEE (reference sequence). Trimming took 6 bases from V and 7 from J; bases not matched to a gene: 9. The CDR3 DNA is TGTGCCAGCACTTTGACTAGCGGGACAGTGAATGAGCAGTTCTTC. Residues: CASTLTSGTVNEQFF.

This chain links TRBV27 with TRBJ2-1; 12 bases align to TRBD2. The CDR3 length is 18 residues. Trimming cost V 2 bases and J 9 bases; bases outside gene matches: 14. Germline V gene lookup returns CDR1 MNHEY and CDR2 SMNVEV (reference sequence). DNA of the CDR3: TGTGCCAGCAGTTTAGGAATTGGGGGACTAGCGGGTTTTGGTGAGCAGTTCTTC. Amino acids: CASSLGIGGLAGFGEQFF.

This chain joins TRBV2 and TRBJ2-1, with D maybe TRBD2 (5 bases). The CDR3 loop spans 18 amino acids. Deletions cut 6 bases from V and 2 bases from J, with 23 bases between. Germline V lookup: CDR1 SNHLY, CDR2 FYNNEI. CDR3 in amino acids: CASRVPSRGTRTYNEQFF. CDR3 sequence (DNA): TGTGCCAGCAGGGTCCCATCCCGCGGCACTAGAACCTACAATGAGCAGTTCTTC.

Written as DNA, the CDR3 is TGCGCCAGCAGCCAAGATCTAGCGGGAGGAGGGGAGACCCAGTACTTC. Its protein product is CASSQDLAGGGETQYF. This chain joins TRBV4-1 and TRBJ2-5; 11 nucleotides align to TRBD2. Germline CDR1 MGHRA, CDR2 YSYEKL. This CDR3 has 16 residues. The junction had 5 bases not matched to a gene; V was cut back by 0 bases and J by 5 bases.

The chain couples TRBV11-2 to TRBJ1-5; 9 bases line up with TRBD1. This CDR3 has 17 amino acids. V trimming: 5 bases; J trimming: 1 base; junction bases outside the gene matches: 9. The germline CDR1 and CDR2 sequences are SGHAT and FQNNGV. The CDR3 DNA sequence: TGTGCCAGCAGCAAAGGGACAGGGTATGGGAGCAATCAGCCCCAGCATTTT. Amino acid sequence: CASSKGTGYGSNQPQHF. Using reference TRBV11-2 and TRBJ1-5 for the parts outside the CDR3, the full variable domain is EAGVAQSPRYKIIEKRQSVAFWCNPISGHATLYWYQQILGQGPKLLIQFQNNGVVDDSQLPKDRFSAERLKGVDSTLKIQPAKLEDSAVYLCASSKGTGYGSNQPQHFGDGTRLSIL.